This T cell receptor (beta chain) was obtained from a study of T-cell reconstitution after alpha-beta-depleted transplantation in children (dated by TCRdb to 2016 to 2017). Broadly, across the study: The study quantitatively tracked T-cell immune reconstitution after TCRalphabeta/CD19-depleted allogeneic hematopoietic cell transplantation in children using TCR repertoire profiling.

This clonotype was seen at least ten times. Its target antigen remains unknown. One base away there is no much larger clone; base qualities are not given. Overall study outcomes, separate from this receptor: In some patients, high TCRbeta diversity at day 60 was attributed to recipient T cells and intrathymic progenitors that had survived conditioning. The apparently early alphabetaT-cell count recovery about two months after transplant was reportedly dependent on only several hundred rapidly expanded clones derived from non-depleted graft cells. Hyperexpanded clone frequencies declined over subsequent months; after one year, T-cell counts and TCRbeta diversity were mostly attributed to newly produced T cells.

Libraries were made using PCR. The sequencing machine was an Illumina HiSeq 2500. TCR library preparation used molecular barcoding, with unique molecular identifiers applied to normalize quantification of the TCRbeta repertoire. TCRdb reworked the public reads: Q25 trimming with fastp, MiXCR clone assembly, productive beta chains retained. A single entry per CDR3 protein holds the most common genes and DNA from its merged rows. Recorded for this sample are approximately 630,000 distinct CDR3 sequences; around 12% of them occurred a single time. The ten largest clones capture about 0.77% of the sample. What this sample's treatment or condition label stands for: allogeneic hematopoietic cell transplantation with graft depleted of TCRalphabeta T cells and CD19 B cells. Transplant recipients were children who received TCRalphabeta/CD19-depleted allogeneic hematopoietic cell grafts. The clonotype comes from a girl aged 2-15 years with congenital amegakaryocytic thrombocytopenia, due to receive a stem cell transplant. The material was PBMCs, obtained before TCRalphabeta/CD19-depleted stem cell transplant.

The DNA sequence is given as TGTGCCAGCAGCTTTATCTTCCGGGATGGCTACACCTTC. Protein translation: CASSFIFRDGYTF. The chain is encoded by TRBV7-9 joined to TRBJ1-2, with the D gene not clear enough to name. CDR1 SEHNR and CDR2 FQNEAQ are derived from the germline V gene (reference sequence). Between the V and J ends, shortened by 3 bases and 6 bases respectively, the junction contains 11 bases. The CDR3 has 13 amino acids, counting the end cysteine and phenylalanine. CDR3 DNA only is kept here, 39 bases in frame from base 1.